The T cell receptor (beta chain) described here comes from a study of blood T cell repertoires in COVID-19. Study at large: T cells, B-cell-depleted T cells, or PBMCs provided the cDNA or gDNA that served as material.

Original methodology: Amplifying reference gene primers gave estimates of nucleated cell counts. The method was immunoSEQ multiplex PCR; TCRdb's version includes in-frame clones alone and lacks a portion of them. The DNA was the basis for D and trimming; V, J and clone size are from that table. In the table there are around 130,000 clones, roughly 79% of which are singletons. The specimen was peripheral blood. The receptor was derived from a human donor in a cohort sampled during active COVID-19.

The CDR3 bases are TGTGCCAGCAGTTACGCAACCCCGGAGCCCCAGCATTTT. Encoded protein: CASSYATPEPQHF. This chain uses TRBV12-3 or TRBV12-4 with TRBJ1-5, with D unclear. V lost 4 bases and J 8 bases, leaving 12 bases between the germline ends. The CDR3 has 13 residues.